This T cell receptor beta chain originates from a study of blood T cells in healthy people across ages. General observations from the study: Among T cells, TCR beta diversity per million cells dropped roughly linearly as age rose. Aged donors had fewer naive CD4+ cells and lower diversity than long-lived donors.

Per sample, no less than 5 micrograms of total RNA were extracted. A second PCR of roughly 7 to 11 cycles used a sample-barcoded 5' primer and a J-beta primer mix. TCRdb processed the 5' RACE reads anew with MiXCR; each CDR3 protein has one entry. The sample consists of approximately 2,000,000 distinct CDR3 sequences, approximately 40% of them appearing once. This clonotype was seen at least ten times. Its antigen remains unidentified. This CDR3 spans 12 amino acids. Trimming cost V 2 bases and J 1 base, with 2 bases left between them. Germline V gene sequence: CDR1 MNHNY, CDR2 SVGAGI (reference sequence).

This clonotype originated in a human donor in good health. V and J are TRBV6-6 and TRBJ2-5, with no clear D. Material for sequencing was blood. CDR3 nucleotides: TGTGCCAGCAGTTACGTCCAAGAGACCCAGTACTTC. Translated, it gives CASSYVQETQYF.